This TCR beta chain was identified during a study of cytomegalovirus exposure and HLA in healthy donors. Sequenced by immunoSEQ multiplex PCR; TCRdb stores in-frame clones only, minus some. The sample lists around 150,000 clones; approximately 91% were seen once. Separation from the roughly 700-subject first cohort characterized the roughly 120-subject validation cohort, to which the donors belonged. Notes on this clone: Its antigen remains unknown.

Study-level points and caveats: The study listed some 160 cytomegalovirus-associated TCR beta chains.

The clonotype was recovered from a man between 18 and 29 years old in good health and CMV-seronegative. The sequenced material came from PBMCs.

CDR3 amino acids: CASSLGGLTEAFF. CDR3 nucleotides: TGTGCCAGCAGCTTGGGGGGGCTCACTGAAGCTTTCTTT. V usage is TRBV5-6 and J usage is TRBJ1-1; a possible D gene is TRBD1 (6 bases). The germline V gene has CDR1 SGHDT and CDR2 YYEEEE. Trimming cost V 0 bases and J 4 bases, with 7 bases left between them. This CDR3 comprises 13 residues.